Listed below are T cell receptor beta chains from one sample, sequenced in a study of type 1 regulatory T cells. TCRdb reprocessed the reads via MiXCR and lists one record per CDR3 protein. The data contain approximately 97,000 distinct CDR3 sequences, around 30% of them singletons. What was sequenced was CD4+ T cells, either the whole sample or a sorted fraction (not recorded which). The source is a human donor in good health. Each CDR3 is given with its conserved first and last residue. A D gene is named only where the DNA matches it firmly. Size tells how often a clone was seen (once, few, many) or the class of an expanded clone, and some rows leave it out.

j_gene,abundance,d_gene,v_gene,CDR3nt,CDR3aa
TRBJ1-2,few,.,TRBV6-2/TRBV6-3,TGTGCCAGCGGGTCGGCGGGATATGGCTACACCTTC,CASGSAGYGYTF
TRBJ2-2,.,.,TRBV3-1,TGTGCCAGCAGCCAACTACGTAACACCGGGGAGCTGTTTTTT,CASSQLRNTGELFF
TRBJ1-2,.,TRBD1,TRBV5-6,TGTGCCAGCAGCCCAAAGGACAGGGTATACGGCTACACCTTC,CASSPKDRVYGYTF
TRBJ2-7,.,.,TRBV7-2,TGTGCCAGCAGCCCGTATAAGGACGAGCAGTACTTC,CASSPYKDEQYF
TRBJ1-1,.,.,TRBV27,TGTGCCAGCATTAACATGAACACTGAAGCTTTCTTT,CASINMNTEAFF
TRBJ2-2,few,.,TRBV11-2,TGTGCCAGCAGCTTAGATTGGGCTTCCGGGGAGCTGTTTTTT,CASSLDWASGELFF
TRBJ1-6,.,.,TRBV5-1,TGCGCCAGCTCCAAGGGGGACAACAATTCACCCCTCCACTTT,CASSKGDNNSPLHF
TRBJ2-7,.,.,TRBV9,TGTGCCAGCAGCGTAGGGTCCGAAAAGCAGTACTTC,CASSVGSEKQYF
TRBJ2-5,few,.,TRBV12-3/TRBV12-4,TGTGCCAGCAGTCCCCGGCCGGAGGGGGAGACCCAGTACTTC,CASSPRPEGETQYF
TRBJ2-7,.,.,TRBV20-1,TGCAGTGCTAGAGGGACTACCTACGAGCAGTACTTC,CSARGTTYEQYF
TRBJ1-6,many,.,TRBV2,TGTGCCAGCATGCGGACCGGGGATTCACCCCTCCACTTT,CASMRTGDSPLHF
TRBJ1-2,.,.,TRBV7-9,TGTGCCAGCAGCCAGCGGGGTAACTATGGCTACACCTTC,CASSQRGNYGYTF
TRBJ2-1,.,TRBD2,TRBV6-6,TGTGCCAGCAGTTACCGACCGGGACTAGCGGGAGGGGTGAATGAGCAGTTCTTC,CASSYRPGLAGGVNEQFF
TRBJ1-4,medium-sized,.,TRBV12-3/TRBV12-4,TGTGCCAGCAGTCCCCCTTTGGTGGGGAGCGAAAAACTGTTTTTT,CASSPPLVGSEKLFF
TRBJ2-1,few,.,TRBV28,TGTGCCAGCACAGGGACGTACAATGAGCAGTTCTTC,CASTGTYNEQFF
TRBJ2-1,.,TRBD2,TRBV5-5,TGTGCCAGCAGCTTGTGGACTAGCGGGAATCGGCAGTTCTTC,CASSLWTSGNRQFF
TRBJ2-3,few,TRBD2,TRBV7-2,TGTGCCAGCAGCGACCAGGGGACTAGCGGGAGGGTCGCCGCAGATACGCAGTATTTT,CASSDQGTSGRVAADTQYF
TRBJ2-6,few,.,TRBV3-1,TGTGCCAGCAGCCGGGACCTGGTAGGGGCCAACGTCCTGACTTTC,CASSRDLVGANVLTF
TRBJ2-4,.,.,TRBV7-2,TGTGCCAGCAGCATTACCCACCCGGGCAGGGCCGGCGTGCAGAACATTCAGTACTTC,CASSITHPGRAGVQNIQYF
TRBJ2-1,few,.,TRBV5-5,TGTGCCAGCAGCCCCGGAATATATGAGCAGTTCTTC,CASSPGIYEQFF
TRBJ2-7,few,TRBD2,TRBV5-1,TGCGCCAGCAGCGTGGGAAGTAGCGGGATTTACGAGCAGTACTTC,CASSVGSSGIYEQYF
TRBJ2-5,many,TRBD2,TRBV7-2,TGTGCCAGCAGCCGAGGGACTAGCGGGAGTGGGACCCAGTACTTC,CASSRGTSGSGTQYF
TRBJ2-7,.,.,TRBV9,TGTGCCAGCAGCCGAACACAGGGAGTAAGATGCGAGCAGTACTTC,CASSRTQGVRCEQYF
TRBJ2-2,few,.,TRBV6-2/TRBV6-3,TGTGCCAGCAGTTCCCTCCACGCGGGGTTGAACACCGGGGAGCTGTTTTTT,CASSSLHAGLNTGELFF
TRBJ1-2,.,.,TRBV20-1,TGCAGTGCTAGGGTTTACAGGGTCGAAGGGTCTCGGTATGGCTACACCTTC,CSARVYRVEGSRYGYTF
TRBJ2-7,.,.,TRBV5-5,TGTGCCAGCACCCCAATGGTCTACAGCTACGAGCAGTACTTC,CASTPMVYSYEQYF
TRBJ1-1,.,.,TRBV20-1,TGCAGTGCTAGAGATCCGGGGGCAAGCCCTGAAGCTTTCTTT,CSARDPGASPEAFF
TRBJ2-5,few,TRBD1,TRBV29-1,TGCAGCGAACAGACAGGGGGCCGGGAGACCCAGTACTTC,CSEQTGGRETQYF
TRBJ1-2,.,.,TRBV14,TGTGCCAGCAGCCACGGATATCGGGATGGCTACACCTTC,CASSHGYRDGYTF
TRBJ1-4,few,TRBD1,TRBV12-3/TRBV12-4,TGTGCCAGCAGTTTAGGGACAGGGGGCGAAAAACTGTTTTTT,CASSLGTGGEKLFF
TRBJ2-7,.,.,TRBV20-1,TGCAGTGTAAATACTGATACCTACGAGCAGTACTTC,CSVNTDTYEQYF
TRBJ1-3,.,TRBD1,TRBV29-1,TGCAGCGTTGAGGACAGGGGAACGGTAAACACCATATATTTT,CSVEDRGTVNTIYF
TRBJ1-5,.,.,TRBV7-2,TGTGCCAGCAGCCCAGACAGGCCCCGGGGCAATCAGCCCCAGCATTTT,CASSPDRPRGNQPQHF
TRBJ2-6,.,.,TRBV20-1,TGCAGTACTAGAGAGGTATCTGGGGCCAACGTCCTGACTTTC,CSTREVSGANVLTF
TRBJ2-1,few,.,TRBV20-1,TGCAGTGCTAGAATAGCGTCTTACAATGAGCAGTTCTTC,CSARIASYNEQFF
TRBJ1-1,once,TRBD1,TRBV30,TGTGCCTGGAGTGGACAGGGGCACACTGAAGCTTTCTTT,CAWSGQGHTEAFF
TRBJ2-7,.,TRBD1,TRBV29-1,TGCAGCGTTGGACAGGGGGCCTTCTACGAGCAGTACTTC,CSVGQGAFYEQYF
TRBJ2-1,.,TRBD2,TRBV5-1,TGCGCCAGCAGCTCGGCTGGGGGGGGACTAGCGGGAGGTTCCTACAATGAGCAGTTCTTC,CASSSAGGGLAGGSYNEQFF
TRBJ2-1,.,.,TRBV7-9,TGTGCCAGCAGCTTATATTCCCAGATAAAGGATGAGCAGTTCTTC,CASSLYSQIKDEQFF
TRBJ2-3,many,TRBD2,TRBV5-1,TGCGCCAGCAGCTTGGCCACTAGCGGGAGCGCAGATACGCAGTATTTT,CASSLATSGSADTQYF
TRBJ2-1,few,.,TRBV29-1,TGCAGCGTTGAAGGAAGGATGGGCAAAAGTTCCTACAATGAGCAGTTCTTC,CSVEGRMGKSSYNEQFF
TRBJ1-2,.,.,TRBV12-3/TRBV12-4,TGTGCCAGCAGGGGGGGTGTTAACTATGGCTACACCTTC,CASRGGVNYGYTF